These 7 T cell receptor beta chains share one sample of origin, sequenced in a study of blood T cell repertoires in COVID-19. Some clones are missing from TCRdb's copy, which holds only in-frame ones; the method was immunoSEQ multiplex PCR. The sample carries about 150,000 clones, approximately 80% recorded once. The sample was peripheral blood. The receptors originated from an older woman with acute or convalescent COVID-19.

CDR3 nucleotide sequence: TGTGCCTGGAGCGGGGGGCTCAATCAGCCCCAGCATTTT. It codes for CAWSGGLNQPQHF. The rearrangement joins TRBV30 to TRBJ1-5; D is perhaps TRBD1 (6 bases). The CDR3 spans 13 residues. V dropped 3 bases and J dropped 3 bases, with 9 bases sitting between them. Germline lookup yields CDR1 GTSNPN and CDR2 SVGIG (reference sequence).

The chain is built from TRBV2 and TRBJ1-1; TRBD1 matches 11 bases. The V segment lost 5 bases and the J segment 1 base; nucleotides outside the gene matches: 6. Germline CDR1 reads SNHLY; CDR2 reads FYNNEI. This CDR3 region has 16 residues. The CDR3 sequence: CASSKGQGASNTEAFF. The CDR3 bases are TGTGCCAGCAGTAAAGGACAGGGGGCGTCGAACACTGAAGCTTTCTTT.

The chain has TRBV14 and TRBJ1-2; 7 nucleotides line up with TRBD1. CDR1 and CDR2 from the germline V gene are SGHDN and FVKESK. The V segment lost 0 bases and the J segment 6 bases; nucleotides outside the gene matches: 7. CDR3 length equals 15 residues. CDR3 amino acids: CASSQDTHRGDGYTF. The CDR3 nucleotides are TGTGCCAGCAGCCAAGATACCCACAGGGGCGATGGCTACACCTTC.

The chain has TRBV6-5 and TRBJ1-4, with 10 bases fitting TRBD1. The CDR3 length is 15 residues. V gave up 4 bases and J gave up 15 bases; unmatched junction bases: 14. Germline V gives CDR1 MNHEY, CDR2 SVGAGI. The CDR3 is CASSFTADRGHRLFF. The CDR3 nucleotides are TGTGCCAGCAGTTTCACGGCCGACAGGGGGCATCGATTGTTTTTT.

J is TRBJ1-2 and V is TRBV12-3 or TRBV12-4; no firm D call. Trimming cost V 3 bases and J 2 bases, with 7 bases left between them. This CDR3 is 13 amino acids long. CDR3 in amino acids: CASSFTRNYGYTF. The CDR3 DNA sequence: TGTGCCAGCAGTTTTACGAGGAACTATGGCTACACCTTC.

This clone has a single count. The chain recombines TRBV14 with TRBJ2-7; 11 bases map to TRBD1. The germline V gene has CDR1 SGHDN and CDR2 FVKESK. The J segment lost 6 bases and the V segment lost 5 bases, leaving 6 bases of the junction unmatched. The CDR3 spans 14 residues. In nucleotides, the CDR3 is TGTGCCAGCAGCAAAACAGGGACAGGGGGCGAGCAGTACTTC. Its protein product is CASSKTGTGGEQYF.

The CDR3 sequence is CASRSRISGANVLTF. The CDR3 DNA reads as TGTGCCAGCAGGTCCAGGATCTCTGGGGCCAACGTCCTGACTTTC. The V call is TRBV6-5, the J call TRBJ2-6; D unresolved. CDR1 MNHEY and CDR2 SVGAGI come from the germline V gene. The CDR3 covers 15 residues. The V and J ends lost 6 bases and 0 bases respectively, with 9 bases between them.